Here is one T cell receptor (beta chain) with its context. Its antigen is unidentified. The data originate from a study of CD8 T cell repertoires and HIV-1 epitope variants. Profiling relied on immunoSEQ multiplex PCR, and the TCRdb table lists in-frame clones only, not all of them. The sample yields roughly 4,200 clones, about 63% seen once. Germline V gene data show CDR1 as MGHRA and CDR2 as YSYEKL. The CDR3 spans 13 residues. Trimming removed 4 bases from V and 0 bases from J, with 6 bases in between. What was sequenced was cultured CD8+ T cells derived from PBMCs. The chain joins TRBV4-1 to TRBJ1-1, with no clear D. The receptor was derived from a male donor with HIV. The CDR3 region has the DNA TGCGCCAGCAGCCCTAGTCTGAACACTGAAGCTTTCTTT. Its translation: CASSPSLNTEAFF.